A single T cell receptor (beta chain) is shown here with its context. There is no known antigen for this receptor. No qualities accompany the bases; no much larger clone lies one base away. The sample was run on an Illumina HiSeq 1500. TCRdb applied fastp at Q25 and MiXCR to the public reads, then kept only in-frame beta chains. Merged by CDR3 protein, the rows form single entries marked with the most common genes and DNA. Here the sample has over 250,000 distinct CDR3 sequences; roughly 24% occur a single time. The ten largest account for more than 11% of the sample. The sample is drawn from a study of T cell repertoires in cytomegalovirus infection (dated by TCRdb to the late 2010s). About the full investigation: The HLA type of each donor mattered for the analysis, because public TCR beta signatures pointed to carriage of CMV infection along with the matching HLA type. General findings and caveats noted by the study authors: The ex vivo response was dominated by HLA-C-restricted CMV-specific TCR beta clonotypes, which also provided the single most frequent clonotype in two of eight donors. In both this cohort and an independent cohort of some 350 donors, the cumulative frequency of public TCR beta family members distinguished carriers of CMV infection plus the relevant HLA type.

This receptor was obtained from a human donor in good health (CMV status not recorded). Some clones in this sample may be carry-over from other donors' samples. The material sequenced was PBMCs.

Here is the DNA: TGTGCCAGTAGTATTCTGTCTGGAAACACCATATATTTT. The translation is CASSILSGNTIYF. The V and J segments used are TRBV19 and TRBJ1-3; no D gene call is confident. V gives up 3 bases and J gives up 1 base, and the segment between their germline ends measures 4 bases. The CDR1 and CDR2 encoded by the germline V gene (reference sequence) are LNHDA and SQIVND. From cysteine to phenylalanine, the CDR3 is 13 amino acids long. Only CDR3 DNA remains: 39 bases, in frame from the first base.